The 28 T cell receptor beta chains in this list originate from one sample, sequenced in a study of PD-1 blockade in classical Hodgkin lymphoma. Assay: immunoSEQ multiplex PCR; the TCRdb copy retains only in-frame clones and omits some. The data show 43,000 or so clones, about 73% seen once. Each patient experienced a relapse that followed autologous stem cell transplantation, and brentuximab vedotin exposure varied. Specimen: peripheral blood mononuclear cells (PBMCs), collected at baseline. Receptor source: a human donor with classical Hodgkin lymphoma.

This chain connects TRBV28 to TRBJ2-5; the D is unclear. This CDR3 contains 12 residues. The V gene lost 6 bases and the J gene lost 9 bases, with 14 bases spanning the gap. Germline values: CDR1 MDHEN, CDR2 SYDVKM. The CDR3 reads CASSGPVGSQYF. As DNA, the CDR3 is TGTGCCAGCAGCGGACCCGTCGGGTCCCAGTACTTC.

The CDR3 protein is CASSRLAGEGLSYNEQFF. CDR3 coding DNA: TGTGCCAGCAGCCGACTAGCGGGAGAGGGGCTCTCCTACAATGAGCAGTTCTTC. The chain recombines TRBV4-2 with TRBJ2-1, with 12 bases matching TRBD2. The V gene end was trimmed by 4 bases and the J gene end by 0 bases; junction bases not matched to a gene: 7. This CDR3 has 18 amino acids. Germline-derived CDR1 and CDR2 are LGHNA and YNFKEQ.

This chain connects TRBV11-3 to TRBJ2-1; no definite D call. CDR1 SGHNT and CDR2 YENEEA come from the germline V gene. The CDR3 loop spans 12 amino acids. The V gene lost 2 bases and the J gene lost 7 bases, with 6 bases spanning the gap. DNA for the CDR3: TGTGCCAGCAGCTTACGGCGAAATGAGCAGTTCTTC. It encodes CASSLRRNEQFF.

As DNA, the CDR3 is TGTGCCAGCTCAGAGAGTCGGGGAGATTGGAATACGCAGTATTTT. This translates into CASSESRGDWNTQYF. V is TRBV27 and J is TRBJ2-3; D is perhaps TRBD2 (5 bases). V lost 8 bases, J lost 7 bases, and 22 bases lay in between. The CDR3 has 15 amino acids. Germline-derived CDR1 and CDR2 are MNHEY and SMNVEV (reference sequence).

The chain couples TRBV2 to TRBJ2-7, with D possibly being TRBD1 (6 bases). CDR1 SNHLY and CDR2 FYNNEI come from the germline V gene. The CDR3 runs 13 residues. V shed 9 bases and J shed 2 bases, with 14 bases lying between them. CDR3 DNA sequence: TGTGCCAGTCAAAGGGGGACCGCCTACGAGCAGTACTTC. Its protein is CASQRGTAYEQYF. The full variable domain, in which reference TRBV2 and TRBJ2-7 provide the parts outside the CDR3, is EPEVTQTPSHQVTQMGQEVILRCVPISNHLYFYWYRQILGQKVEFLVSFYNNEISEKSEIFDDQFSVERPDGSNFTLKIRSTKLEDSAMYFCASQRGTAYEQYFGPGTRLTVT.

This chain connects TRBV9 to TRBJ1-1; D ambiguous. Between the trimmed V and J ends, which lost 4 bases and 0 bases, there was a span of 13 bases. Germline CDR1 is SGDLS and CDR2 is YYNGEE. This CDR3 comprises 15 residues. The CDR3 loop is CASSPRAFMNTEAFF. The CDR3 DNA is TGTGCCAGCAGCCCCCGGGCATTCATGAACACTGAAGCTTTCTTT.

This clone was seen only once. The V call is TRBV10-2, the J call TRBJ1-2, with TRBD1 identical over 7 bases. Germline CDR1 is WSHSY and CDR2 is SAAADI. J was trimmed by 6 bases and V by 0 bases; bases with no gene match: 4. The length of the CDR3 is 14 residues. CDR3 nucleotide sequence: TGCGCCAGCAGTGAGTCGAAGGGGGCGAATGGCTACACCTTC. This encodes CASSESKGANGYTF.

J is TRBJ1-1 and V is TRBV7-9; no reliable D call. Germline V gene lookup returns CDR1 SEHNR and CDR2 FQNEAQ (reference sequence). The CDR3 extends over 12 amino acids. V was cut by 5 bases and J by 3 bases, with 7 bases left in between. CDR3 amino acids: CASSPEHTEAFF. The CDR3 DNA is TGTGCCAGCAGCCCAGAACACACTGAAGCTTTCTTT.

J is TRBJ1-1 and V is TRBV28; unclear D gene. The V gene lost 5 bases and the J gene lost 2 bases, with 9 bases spanning the gap. The CDR3 is 13 amino acids. Per the germline V gene, CDR1 is MDHEN and CDR2 is SYDVKM. The chain's CDR3 is CASSRELNTEAFF. The CDR3 DNA is TGTGCCAGCAGTCGGGAGTTAAACACTGAAGCTTTCTTT.

This chain links TRBV28 with TRBJ2-1; 8 bases are shared with TRBD1. Germline CDR1 and CDR2: MDHEN and SYDVKM. The CDR3 is 17 residues long. Germline trimming cut 5 bases from V and 2 bases from J; bases unmatched to any gene: 11. The DNA for the CDR3 is TGTGCCAGCAGTCCGTCCAGGGACAGGTCTACCTACAATGAGCAGTTCTTC. Protein: CASSPSRDRSTYNEQFF.

The chain links TRBV9 to TRBJ2-1; perhaps D is TRBD1 or TRBD2 (5 bases each). Germline CDR1 reads SGDLS; CDR2 reads YYNGEE. V lost 0 bases, J lost 9 bases, and 13 bases lay in between. The CDR3 consists of 14 residues. DNA of the CDR3: TGTGCCAGCAGCGTAGTGGGGGAAAGGGGTGAGCAGTTCTTC. Its translation is CASSVVGERGEQFF.

The chain joins TRBV9 to TRBJ1-2; D call uncertain. CDR1 and CDR2 (germline): SGDLS, YYNGEE. The CDR3 runs 14 residues. Trimming stripped 3 bases from V and 2 bases from J, with 11 bases between. CDR3 sequence (DNA): TGTGCCAGCAGCGACCTGGCTGGAAACTATGGCTACACCTTC. As protein: CASSDLAGNYGYTF.

V is TRBV5-1 and J is TRBJ1-3; 7 bases are shared with TRBD1. This CDR3 region has 16 residues. From germline, CDR1 is SGHRS and CDR2 YFSETQ. V shed 0 bases, J shed 0 bases, and the junction held 3 bases outside the gene matches. CDR3 residues: CASSLAGTVSGNTIYF. The CDR3, as DNA: TGCGCCAGCAGCTTGGCCGGGACAGTCTCTGGAAACACCATATATTTT.

The chain has TRBV5-5 and TRBJ2-4; 9 bases match TRBD1. This CDR3 has 14 residues. Germline trimming cut 3 bases from V and 5 bases from J; bases unmatched to any gene: 3. Germline CDR1 reads SGHKS; CDR2 reads YYEKEE (reference sequence). CDR3 coding DNA: TGTGCCAGCAGCTCCGGACAGGGGCAAAACATTCAGTACTTC. Its protein is CASSSGQGQNIQYF.

This chain uses TRBV6-5 with TRBJ1-6; the D gene is possibly TRBD1 (5 bases). The CDR3 sequence is 14 residues long. Germline V gene sequence: CDR1 MNHEY, CDR2 SVGAGI. Trimming removed 0 bases from V and 7 bases from J, with 7 bases in between. CDR3 in DNA: TGTGCCAGCAGTTACTCGACAGCGAATTCACCCCTCCACTTT. This encodes CASSYSTANSPLHF.

The V and J genes are TRBV4-1 and TRBJ2-7, with 7 bases that match TRBD1. This CDR3 is built from 15 residues. Per the germline V gene, CDR1 is MGHRA and CDR2 is YSYEKL. The J segment lost 4 bases and the V segment lost 3 bases, leaving 9 bases of the junction unmatched. The CDR3 nucleotides read TGCGCCAGCAGCCAGGCCGGGACAGTGACTTACGAGCAGTACTTC. Its protein is CASSQAGTVTYEQYF.

This chain uses TRBV7-6 with TRBJ2-2, with D perhaps TRBD1 or TRBD2 (5 bases each). Trimming took 5 bases from V and 4 from J, leaving 11 bases between them. This CDR3 comprises 14 residues. Germline V lookup: CDR1 SGHVS, CDR2 FNYEAQ. CDR3 sequence: CASSQTGATGELFF. The CDR3 region has the DNA TGTGCCAGCAGCCAAACCGGGGCCACCGGGGAGCTGTTTTTT.

The chain couples TRBV4-2 to TRBJ2-3, with D maybe TRBD2 (6 bases). The CDR3 has 16 amino acids. Germline loops: CDR1 LGHNA, CDR2 YNFKEQ. V dropped 4 bases and J dropped 2 bases, with 16 bases sitting between them. The CDR3 region is CASSPRSGGNTDTQYF. The CDR3 region has the DNA TGTGCCAGCAGCCCAAGGTCCGGCGGGAACACAGATACGCAGTATTTT.

V usage is TRBV6-5 and J usage is TRBJ1-1, with D uncertain. The CDR3 spans 14 residues. Germline V gene sequence: CDR1 MNHEY, CDR2 SVGAGI. Trimming removed 2 bases at V and 4 bases at J, with 11 bases between. The CDR3 spells CASSYHWEGTEAFF. CDR3 sequence (DNA): TGTGCCAGCAGTTACCACTGGGAGGGCACTGAAGCTTTCTTT.

The CDR3 here is CASSLVRASTDTQYF. The CDR3 bases are TGCGCCAGCAGCTTGGTTAGGGCTAGCACAGATACGCAGTATTTT. The chain employs TRBV5-1 and TRBJ2-3; the D is unclear. CDR1 SGHRS and CDR2 YFSETQ come from the germline V gene. V was trimmed by 0 bases and J by 0 bases, leaving 8 bases between them. This CDR3 comprises 15 residues.

The J gene is TRBJ2-4, the V gene TRBV2; D is undetermined. The CDR3 spans 17 residues. V shed 0 bases and J shed 0 bases, with 12 bases lying between them. Germline V lookup: CDR1 SNHLY, CDR2 FYNNEI. The CDR3 region is CASSEAPYNRAKNIQYF. DNA of the CDR3: TGTGCCAGCAGTGAAGCGCCCTACAATAGAGCCAAAAACATTCAGTACTTC.

This chain links TRBV28 with TRBJ1-1; D ambiguous. CDR3 length: 16 residues. The germline CDR1 and CDR2 sequences are MDHEN and SYDVKM. The germline V and J ends were trimmed by 1 base and 3 bases, with 15 bases remaining between them. The CDR3, as DNA: TGTGCCAGCAGTTTATTGGCTCGTTTGAAGGACACTGAAGCTTTCTTT. This translates into CASSLLARLKDTEAFF.

This clone is termed medium-sized. V gene TRBV6-5 combines with J gene TRBJ1-4; D gene ambiguous. Trimming stripped 2 bases from V and 6 bases from J, with 10 bases between. This CDR3 has 14 amino acids. Germline V gives CDR1 MNHEY, CDR2 SVGAGI. CDR3 nucleotides: TGTGCCAGCAGTTACAGGGCCTCGGATGAAAAACTGTTTTTT. This translates into CASSYRASDEKLFF.

The rearrangement links TRBV18 to TRBJ2-1; 7 nucleotides align to TRBD2. The CDR3 has 18 residues. Germline trimming cut 4 bases from V and 3 bases from J; bases unmatched to any gene: 15. Germline CDR1 is KGHSH and CDR2 is LQKENI. As DNA, the CDR3 is TGTGCCAGCTCACGTCTGGCGGGACTACGACCTGGCTACAATGAGCAGTTCTTC. This encodes CASSRLAGLRPGYNEQFF.

This chain connects TRBV28 to TRBJ2-4, with a weak D call TRBD1 (6 bases). V lost 5 bases, J lost 4 bases, and 18 bases lay in between. Germline CDR1 is MDHEN and CDR2 is SYDVKM. The length of the CDR3 is 16 residues. The CDR3 nucleotides read TGTGCCAGCAGTCTGCAGGGGCCACTCCTAAAAAACATTCAGTACTTC. Amino acid sequence: CASSLQGPLLKNIQYF.

The CDR3: CASSPPGWGETQYF. CDR3 coding DNA: TGTGCCAGCAGTCCCCCGGGGTGGGGGGAGACCCAGTACTTC. The chain recombines TRBV28 with TRBJ2-5, with D perhaps TRBD1 or TRBD2 (5 bases each). Trimming removed 5 bases from V and 5 bases from J, with 15 bases in between. The germline V gene encodes CDR1 MDHEN and CDR2 SYDVKM. The CDR3 is 14 residues long.

A single count supports this clone. The chain employs TRBV28 and TRBJ1-2; 7 nucleotides match TRBD1. Losses at the gene ends were 5 bases for V and 5 bases for J; bases not matched to a gene: 8. This CDR3 region has 14 residues. Germline V gives CDR1 MDHEN, CDR2 SYDVKM. CDR3 loop: CASSLQGGRYGYTF. CDR3 nucleotide sequence: TGTGCCAGCAGTCTTCAGGGGGGGAGGTATGGCTACACCTTC.

The sample holds one count of this clone. The chain joins TRBV6-5 to TRBJ2-2; perhaps D is TRBD1 or TRBD2 (6 bases each). CDR1 and CDR2 from the germline V gene are MNHEY and SVGAGI. This CDR3 contains 15 residues. The germline V and J ends were trimmed by 9 bases and 5 bases, with 19 bases remaining between them. The DNA for the CDR3 is TGTGCCAGTGCCAGACAGGAGGGAGTGACCGGGGAGCTGTTTTTT. This gives the protein CASARQEGVTGELFF.